Listed here is a single TCR beta chain. Its recognized antigen is unknown. The input lacks base qualities; no much larger clone sits a single base away. The entry originates in a study of T cells after yellow fever vaccination (dated by TCRdb to between 2018 and 2021). Regarding the research as a whole: Libraries from fractions with low cell numbers were prepared with the SMART-Seq v4 Ultra Low Input RNA kit. Two healthy male donors made up the cohort, one aged 18 to 30 years and the other aged 30 to 40 years. Blood was drawn at multiple timepoints before and after primary and secondary immunization, with bulk PBMC replicates and cell subsets isolated. To follow T-cell clones before and after primary and booster YFV17D yellow fever vaccination, bulk TCR alpha and beta repertoires were sequenced over time. The full study reports these points: A small fraction of clonotypes showed up in both the CD4 and CD8 compartments, probably as a result of convergent recombination. Computational filtering was required because FACS-sorted repertoires could contain abundant contaminating clonotypes from the bulk population. Compared with the primary T-cell response, the secondary T-cell response was weaker but faster, peaking on day 5 rather than day 15. After the booster, most clones that had expanded after primary vaccination were detected again (around 95% of CD4 and around nine tenths of CD8), suggesting broad maintenance of memory. The study included only a couple of donors, which limits how far the findings can be generalized.

TCR cDNA was made using 5'RACE template switching, a step that added a universal primer site and unique molecular identifiers. Priming for cDNA synthesis came from both the TCR alpha and TCR beta constant segments. Library amplification used two PCR steps, and the second PCR step added sample barcodes and sequencing adapters. Sequencing of libraries was performed on Illumina HiSeq 2500 (2x100 bp) or NovaSeq (2x150 bp). Regarding the original processing steps: MIGEC handled demultiplexing of reads and collapsing into UMI consensus sequences, while MiXCR performed V(D)J alignment. Vaccine-responding clonotypes were identified with edgeR using replicate PBMC samples, with FDR below 0.01 and a log2 fold change above 5 up to day 15 being required. CD4 or CD8 identity was assigned to each bulk clonotype according to whether the clonotype was present at higher abundance in the sequenced CD4 repertoire or the sequenced CD8 repertoire. TCRdb passed the public sequencing reads through fastp at Q25 and MiXCR, retaining productive beta sequences. Rows merge per CDR3 protein into single entries with the most common DNA and genes. None of the V and J calls come from the authors' own analysis; TCRdb made them. The sample records around 600,000 distinct CDR3 sequences, approximately 13% of which are singletons. The ten largest clonotypes hold more than 12% of the sample.

This sample's treatment or condition label indicates: live attenuated yellow fever vaccine strain. At each blood-draw timepoint, two biological replicates of bulk PBMCs were obtained. PBMCs were isolated from peripheral blood using a standard Ficoll-Paque protocol. RNA was extracted with TriZol from bulk PBMCs, CD4 and CD8 fractions, and dextramer-positive and dextramer-negative fractions. The CDR3 runs 14 amino acids, cysteine and phenylalanine included. Kept here is only the CDR3 DNA, which spans 42 bases and is read in frame from base 1. The junction shows trimming of 3 bases on V and 7 bases on J, and the gene matches do not reach 8 bases of it. The germline V gene supplies CDR1 SGHDN and CDR2 FVKESK.

The sequenced sample was PBMCs, obtained on the day of the yellow fever booster vaccination. This chain joins TRBV14 to TRBJ1-2, with 7 middle bases fitting TRBD1. This clonotype was sampled from a man in his thirties or forties who received the YFV17D yellow fever vaccine. Here is the DNA: TGTGCCAGCAGCCATCGAACAGGGGCAGGTGGCTACACCTTC. Its amino acids are CASSHRTGAGGYTF.